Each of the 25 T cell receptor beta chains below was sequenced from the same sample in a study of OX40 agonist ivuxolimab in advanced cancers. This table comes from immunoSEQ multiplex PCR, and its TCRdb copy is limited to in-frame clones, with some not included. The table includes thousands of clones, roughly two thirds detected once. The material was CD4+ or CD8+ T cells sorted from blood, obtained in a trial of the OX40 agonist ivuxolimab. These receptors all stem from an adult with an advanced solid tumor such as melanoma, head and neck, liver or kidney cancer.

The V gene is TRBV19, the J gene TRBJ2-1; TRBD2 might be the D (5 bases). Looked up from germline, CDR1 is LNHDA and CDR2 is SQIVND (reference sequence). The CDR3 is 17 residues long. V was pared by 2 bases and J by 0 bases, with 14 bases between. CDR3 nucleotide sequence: TGTGCCAGTAGTATAAACCTCGGGATCCACTCCTACAATGAGCAGTTCTTC. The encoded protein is CASSINLGIHSYNEQFF.

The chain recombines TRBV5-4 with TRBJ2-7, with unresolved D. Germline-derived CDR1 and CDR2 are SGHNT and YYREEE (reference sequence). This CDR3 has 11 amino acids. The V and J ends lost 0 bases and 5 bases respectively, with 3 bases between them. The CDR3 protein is CASSLGDEQYF. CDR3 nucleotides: TGTGCCAGCAGCTTGGGAGACGAGCAGTACTTC.

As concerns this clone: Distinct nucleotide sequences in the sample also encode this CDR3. CDR3 DNA sequence: TGTGCCAGCAGTTACTCGGAGGTCACTGAAGCTTTCTTT. Protein: CASSYSEVTEAFF. The rearrangement links TRBV6-6 to TRBJ1-1; D remains unclear. Trimming shortened V by 0 bases and J by 4 bases, and 6 bases separated the two germline ends. The germline V gene encodes CDR1 MNHNY and CDR2 SVGAGI (reference sequence). This CDR3 region has 13 residues.

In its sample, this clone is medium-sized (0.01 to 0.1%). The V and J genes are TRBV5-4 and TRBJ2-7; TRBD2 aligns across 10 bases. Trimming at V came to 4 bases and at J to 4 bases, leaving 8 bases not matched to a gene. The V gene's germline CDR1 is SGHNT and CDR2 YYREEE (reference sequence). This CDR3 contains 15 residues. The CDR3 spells CASSQQREGFYEQYF. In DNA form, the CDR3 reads TGTGCCAGCAGCCAACAGCGGGAGGGTTTTTACGAGCAGTACTTC.

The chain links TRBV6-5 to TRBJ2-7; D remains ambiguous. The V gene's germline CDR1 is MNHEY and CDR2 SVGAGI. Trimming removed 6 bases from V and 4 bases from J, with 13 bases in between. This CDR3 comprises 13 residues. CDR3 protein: CASSGPRNYEQYF. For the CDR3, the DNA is TGTGCCAGCAGCGGACCGCGGAATTACGAGCAGTACTTC.

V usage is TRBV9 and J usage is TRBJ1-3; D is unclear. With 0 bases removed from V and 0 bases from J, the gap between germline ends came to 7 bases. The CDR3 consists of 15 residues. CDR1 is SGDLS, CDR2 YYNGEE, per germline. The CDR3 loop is CASSVVSGSGNTIYF. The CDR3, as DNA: TGTGCCAGCAGCGTAGTATCAGGCTCTGGAAACACCATATATTTT.

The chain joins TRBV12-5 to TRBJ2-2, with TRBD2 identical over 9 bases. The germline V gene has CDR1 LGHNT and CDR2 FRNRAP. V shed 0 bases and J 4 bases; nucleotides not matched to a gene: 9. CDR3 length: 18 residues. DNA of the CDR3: TGTGCTAGTGGTTTGGTAGGTAGCGGGAGTTCAGGCACCGGGGAGCTGTTTTTT. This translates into CASGLVGSGSSGTGELFF.

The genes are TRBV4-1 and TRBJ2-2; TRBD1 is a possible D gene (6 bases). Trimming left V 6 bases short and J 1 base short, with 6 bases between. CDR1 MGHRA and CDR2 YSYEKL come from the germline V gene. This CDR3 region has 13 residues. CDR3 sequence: CASRDRNTGELFF. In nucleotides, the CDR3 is TGCGCCAGCAGGGACAGGAACACCGGGGAGCTGTTTTTT.

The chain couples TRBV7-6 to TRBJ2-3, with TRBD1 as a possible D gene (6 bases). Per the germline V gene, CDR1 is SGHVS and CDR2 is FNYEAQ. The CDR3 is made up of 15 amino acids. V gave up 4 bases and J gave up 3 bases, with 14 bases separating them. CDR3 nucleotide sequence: TGTGCCAGCAGCTCCACAGGGTCGGGGACAGATACGCAGTATTTT. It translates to CASSSTGSGTDTQYF.

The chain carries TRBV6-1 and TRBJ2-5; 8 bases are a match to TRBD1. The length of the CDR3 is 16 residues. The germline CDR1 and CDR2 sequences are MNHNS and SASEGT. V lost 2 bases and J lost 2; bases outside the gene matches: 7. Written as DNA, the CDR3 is TGTGCCAGCAGTGAAAATGTAGGGACAGGTCAAGAGACCCAGTACTTC. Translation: CASSENVGTGQETQYF.

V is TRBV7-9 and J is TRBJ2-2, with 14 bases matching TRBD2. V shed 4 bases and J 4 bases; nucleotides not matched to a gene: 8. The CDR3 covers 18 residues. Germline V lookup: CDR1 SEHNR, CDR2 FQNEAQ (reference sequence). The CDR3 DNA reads TGTGCCAGCAGCTCGACCGGGACTAGCGGGAGAGGCACCGGGGAGCTGTTTTTT. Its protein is CASSSTGTSGRGTGELFF. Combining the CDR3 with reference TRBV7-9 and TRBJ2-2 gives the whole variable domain DTGVSQNPRHKITKRGQNVTFRCDPISEHNRLYWYRQTLGQGPEFLTYFQNEAQLEKSRLLSDRFSAERPKGSFSTLEIQRTEQGDSAMYLCASSSTGTSGRGTGELFFGEGSRLTVL.

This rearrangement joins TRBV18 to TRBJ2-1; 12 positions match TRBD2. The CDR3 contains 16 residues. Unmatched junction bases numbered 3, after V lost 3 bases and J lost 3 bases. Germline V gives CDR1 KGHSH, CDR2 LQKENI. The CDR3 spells CASSPQTSGSYNEQFF. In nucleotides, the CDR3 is TGTGCCAGCTCACCGCAGACTAGCGGGAGCTACAATGAGCAGTTCTTC. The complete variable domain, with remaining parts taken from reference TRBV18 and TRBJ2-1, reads NAGVMQNPRHLVRRRGQEARLRCSPMKGHSHVYWYRQLPEEGLKFMVYLQKENIIDESGMPKERFSAEFPKEGPSILRIQQVVRGDSAAYFCASSPQTSGSYNEQFFGPGTRLTVL.

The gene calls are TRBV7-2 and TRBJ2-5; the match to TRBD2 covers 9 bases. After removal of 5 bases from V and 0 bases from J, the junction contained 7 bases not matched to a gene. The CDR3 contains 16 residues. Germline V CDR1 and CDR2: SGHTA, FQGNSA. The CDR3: CASSHTSGQYQETQYF. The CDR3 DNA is TGTGCCAGCAGCCACACTAGCGGGCAGTACCAAGAGACCCAGTACTTC.

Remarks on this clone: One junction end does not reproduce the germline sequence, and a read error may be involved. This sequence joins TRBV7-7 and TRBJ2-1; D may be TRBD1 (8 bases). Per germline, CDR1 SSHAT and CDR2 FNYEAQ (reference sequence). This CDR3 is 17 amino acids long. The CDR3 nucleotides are TGTGCTAGCAGCTTAGGGGGGGGGACAGGATCCTACAATGAGCAGTTCTTC. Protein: CASSLGGGTGSYNEQFF. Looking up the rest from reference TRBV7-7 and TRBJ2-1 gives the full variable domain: GAGVSQSPRYKVTKRGQDVTLRCDPISSHATLYWYQQALGQGPEFLTYFNYEAQPDKSGLPSDRFSAERPEGSISTLTIQRTEQRDSAMYRCASSLGGGTGSYNEQFFGPGTRLTVL.

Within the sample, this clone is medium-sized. CDR3 protein: CASSRQGDSGSAYEQYF. Written as DNA, the CDR3 is TGTGCCAGCAGCCGACAGGGGGATAGCGGGAGTGCCTACGAGCAGTACTTC. V is TRBV13 and J is TRBJ2-7, with D perhaps given as TRBD1 or TRBD2 (9 bases each). This CDR3 is 17 amino acids long. The germline V gene encodes CDR1 PRHDT and CDR2 FYEKMQ (reference sequence). Trimming removed 5 bases at V and 2 bases at J, with 22 bases between.

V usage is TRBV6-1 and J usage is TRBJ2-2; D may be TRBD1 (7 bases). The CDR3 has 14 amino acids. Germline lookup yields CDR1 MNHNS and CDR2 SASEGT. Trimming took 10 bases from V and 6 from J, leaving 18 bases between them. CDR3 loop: CAIGGGGESGELFF. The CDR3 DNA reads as TGTGCCATCGGAGGGGGCGGGGAATCCGGGGAGCTGTTTTTT.

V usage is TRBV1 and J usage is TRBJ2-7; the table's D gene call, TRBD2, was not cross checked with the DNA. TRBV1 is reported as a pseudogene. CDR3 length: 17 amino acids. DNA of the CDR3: TGCACCAGCAGCCAAGAGGCCCAGCGGCTAATAACCTACGAGCAGTACTTC. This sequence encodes CTSSQEAQRLITYEQYF.

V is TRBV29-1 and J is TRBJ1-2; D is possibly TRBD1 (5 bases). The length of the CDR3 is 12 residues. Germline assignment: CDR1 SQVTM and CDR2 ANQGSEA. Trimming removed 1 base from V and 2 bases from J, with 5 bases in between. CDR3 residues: CSVEGTNYGYTF. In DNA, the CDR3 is TGCAGCGTTGAAGGGACAAACTATGGCTACACCTTC.

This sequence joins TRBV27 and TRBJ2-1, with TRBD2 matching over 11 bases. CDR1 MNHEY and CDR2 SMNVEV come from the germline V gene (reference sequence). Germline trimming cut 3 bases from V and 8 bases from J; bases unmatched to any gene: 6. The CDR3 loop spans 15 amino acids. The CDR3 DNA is TGTGCCAGCAGTTTCAGTAGCGGGAGGGGGGATGAGCAGTTCTTC. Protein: CASSFSSGRGDEQFF.

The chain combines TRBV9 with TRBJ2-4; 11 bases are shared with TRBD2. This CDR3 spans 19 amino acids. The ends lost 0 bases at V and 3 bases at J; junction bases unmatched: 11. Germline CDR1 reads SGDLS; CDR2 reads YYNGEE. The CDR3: CASSVASGRLGGSKNIQYF. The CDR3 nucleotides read TGTGCCAGCAGCGTAGCTAGCGGGAGGCTCGGCGGTAGCAAAAACATTCAGTACTTC.

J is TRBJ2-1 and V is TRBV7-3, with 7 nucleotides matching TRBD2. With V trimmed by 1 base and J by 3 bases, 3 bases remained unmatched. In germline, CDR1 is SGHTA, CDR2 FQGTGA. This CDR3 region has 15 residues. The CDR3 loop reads CASSLSSGFYNEQFF. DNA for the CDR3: TGTGCCAGCAGCTTAAGTAGCGGGTTCTACAATGAGCAGTTCTTC.

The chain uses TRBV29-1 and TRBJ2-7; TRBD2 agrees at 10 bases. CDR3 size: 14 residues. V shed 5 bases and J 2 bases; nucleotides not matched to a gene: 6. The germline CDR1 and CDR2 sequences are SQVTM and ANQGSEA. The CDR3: CSVSGTSVTYEQYF. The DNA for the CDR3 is TGCAGCGTTTCGGGGACTAGCGTAACCTACGAGCAGTACTTC.

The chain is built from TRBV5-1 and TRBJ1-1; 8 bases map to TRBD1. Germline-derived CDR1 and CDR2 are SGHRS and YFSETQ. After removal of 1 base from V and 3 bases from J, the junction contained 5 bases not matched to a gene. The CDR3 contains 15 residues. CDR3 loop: CASSLTGGRDTEAFF. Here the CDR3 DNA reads TGCGCCAGCAGCTTGACAGGGGGAAGGGACACTGAAGCTTTCTTT.

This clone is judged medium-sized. The CDR3, as DNA: TGTGCCAGCAGACTAGGGAACACCGGGGAGCTGTTTTTT. This translates into CASRLGNTGELFF. This chain uses TRBV7-6 with TRBJ2-2, with a weak D call TRBD2 (5 bases). The CDR3 sequence is 13 residues long. V was trimmed by 6 bases and J by 1 base, leaving 6 bases between them. Germline assignment: CDR1 SGHVS and CDR2 FNYEAQ.

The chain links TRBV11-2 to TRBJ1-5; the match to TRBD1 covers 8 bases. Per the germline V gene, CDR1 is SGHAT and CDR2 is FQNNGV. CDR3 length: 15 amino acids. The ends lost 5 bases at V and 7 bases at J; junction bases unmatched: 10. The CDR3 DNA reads TGTGCCAGCAGCCCGGGGACAGGTTCGGGACAGCCCCAGCATTTT. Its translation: CASSPGTGSGQPQHF.